The 18 T cell receptor beta chains given below trace back to one sample, sequenced in a study of blood T cells in healthy people across ages. With a J-beta primer mix and a sample-barcoded 5' primer, a second PCR ran about 6 to 11 cycles. MiXCR, run by TCRdb on the 5' RACE reads, gives a single entry per CDR3 protein. This repertoire shows 760,000 or so distinct CDR3 sequences, around a quarter found once; its top ten account for 9.4%. These data were likewise used in another study, on T cells of mothers and their children.

Material: blood. The receptors derive from a boy younger than 18 in good health.

This clonotype was counted a few times. The chain combines TRBV12-3 or TRBV12-4 with TRBJ2-5; D is perhaps TRBD2 (6 bases). The J call could be wrong; TRBJ2-7 is a better fit for the DNA end. The CDR3 has 15 residues. CDR3 region: CASSPGSLVPYEQYF. DNA of the CDR3: TGTGCCAGCAGCCCCGGGAGTTTGGTTCCCTACGAGCAGTACTTC.

In this sample, this clonotype turned up once. The chain employs TRBV6-6 and TRBJ2-3; perhaps TRBD2 as D (5 bases). The CDR3 is made up of 15 amino acids. With 0 bases removed from V and 4 bases from J, the gap between germline ends came to 11 bases. CDR1 MNHNY and CDR2 SVGAGI come from the germline V gene (reference sequence). The CDR3 DNA sequence: TGTGCCAGCAGTTACTCGCTGGAGGATCCAGATACGCAGTATTTT. It specifies CASSYSLEDPDTQYF.

This clonotype has ten or more counts. The chain has TRBV3-1 and TRBJ1-2, with 9 bases aligning to TRBD1. CDR1 and CDR2 from the germline V gene are LGHDT and YNNKEL (reference sequence). Germline trimming cut 3 bases from V and 8 bases from J; bases unmatched to any gene: 16. The CDR3 has 17 amino acids. The CDR3 here is CASSHIGRDRALGGYTF. The CDR3 coding sequence is TGTGCCAGCAGCCACATCGGCCGGGACAGGGCTCTTGGAGGCTACACCTTC.

V and J are TRBV11-2 and TRBJ2-5, with D possibly TRBD2 on 5 matching bases. Deletions cut 4 bases from V and 7 bases from J, with 10 bases between. CDR1 SGHAT and CDR2 FQNNGV come from the germline V gene. The CDR3 consists of 12 residues. The CDR3 DNA reads TGTGCCAGCAGCTCGAATCTAGCGACCCAGTACTTC. Its translation: CASSSNLATQYF.

The chain combines TRBV10-3 with TRBJ2-7; 8 positions match TRBD1. Germline loops: CDR1 ENHRY, CDR2 SYGVKD. The CDR3 has 13 amino acids. J gave up 3 bases and V 10 bases, and 8 bases lay outside the gene matches. CDR3 DNA: TGTGCCACCCGGACAGGGACCAACTACGAGCAGTACTTC. It yields the protein CATRTGTNYEQYF.

This rearrangement joins TRBV12-3 or TRBV12-4 to TRBJ1-1, with 8 bases identical to TRBD1. This CDR3 contains 15 residues. Trimming at V came to 3 bases and at J to 5 bases, leaving 8 bases not matched to a gene. CDR3 residues: CASSFGTGLGTEAFF. The CDR3, as DNA: TGTGCCAGCAGTTTCGGGACAGGACTGGGGACTGAAGCTTTCTTT.

The rearrangement uses TRBV28 and TRBJ2-5; no reliable D call. The J call may not be correct, given that the DNA end is closer to TRBJ2-1. CDR1 and CDR2 (germline): MDHEN, SYDVKM. The CDR3 runs 14 residues. This chain's CDR3 is CASSSPPVYHEQFF. In DNA, the CDR3 is TGTGCCAGCAGTTCCCCCCCGGTTTACCATGAGCAGTTCTTC.

The chain combines TRBV4-1 with TRBJ2-2; 9 nucleotides agree with TRBD2. Germline V gene lookup returns CDR1 MGHRA and CDR2 YSYEKL. This CDR3 contains 15 residues. Trimming cost V 1 base and J 4 bases; bases outside gene matches: 1. CDR3 sequence reads: CASSQVSGSTGELFF. In DNA, the CDR3 is TGCGCCAGCAGCCAAGTTAGCGGGAGCACCGGGGAGCTGTTTTTT.

The chain is built from TRBV19 and TRBJ1-5, with D uncertain. Germline V gene data show CDR1 as LNHDA and CDR2 as SQIVND (reference sequence). There are 14 residues in the CDR3. V lost 0 bases, J lost 7 bases, and 10 bases lay in between. CDR3: CASSIDGRRQPQHF. As DNA, the CDR3 is TGTGCCAGTAGTATAGACGGGAGAAGGCAGCCCCAGCATTTT.

Comment on this clonotype: Without the conserved terminal phenylalanine or tryptophan, this CDR3 likely stems from a read error. CDR3 in DNA: TGCAGCGCGTTAAGACAGGAATATGGCTACACCCTC. Protein product: CSALRQEYGYTL. The rearrangement joins TRBV29-1 to TRBJ1-2, with a tentative D call TRBD1 (6 bases). V lost 7 bases, J lost 5 bases, and 14 bases lay in between. This CDR3 spans 12 amino acids. Looked up from germline, CDR1 is SQVTM and CDR2 is ANQGSEA.

This clonotype was seen only a few times. CDR3 DNA sequence: TGTGCCAGCAGCCCACAAATGGAGACCCAGTACTTC. Translation: CASSPQMETQYF. The chain has TRBV7-2 and TRBJ2-5; D unclear. Per germline, CDR1 SGHTA and CDR2 FQGNSA. This CDR3 spans 12 amino acids. Trimming took off 5 bases at V and 5 bases at J, with 9 bases between the two ends.

CDR3 region: CASSYSGAGGETQYF. The CDR3 DNA reads as TGTGCCAGCAGTTACTCTGGAGCGGGGGGTGAGACCCAGTACTTC. V gene TRBV6-5 combines with J gene TRBJ2-5; TRBD2 agrees at 9 bases. The CDR3 spans 15 residues. Trimming cost V 0 bases and J 5 bases; bases outside gene matches: 4. The germline V gene has CDR1 MNHEY and CDR2 SVGAGI.

This rearrangement joins TRBV5-5 to TRBJ1-6; 10 positions match TRBD1. The germline CDR1 and CDR2 sequences are SGHKS and YYEKEE (reference sequence). Germline trimming cut 2 bases from V and 10 bases from J; bases unmatched to any gene: 3. This CDR3 spans 14 amino acids. CDR3 sequence: CASSFGQGESPLHF. In DNA form, the CDR3 reads TGTGCCAGCAGCTTTGGACAGGGGGAATCACCCCTCCACTTT.

This clonotype showed up just a few times. This chain connects TRBV9 to TRBJ2-4; D is perhaps TRBD2 (6 bases). From germline, CDR1 is SGDLS and CDR2 YYNGEE. V shed 3 bases and J shed 7 bases, with 11 bases lying between them. The CDR3 length is 13 residues. CDR3 region: CASSAASGNIQYF. The DNA of the CDR3 is TGTGCCAGCAGCGCCGCAAGCGGGAACATTCAGTACTTC. The entire variable domain, with the rest obtained from reference TRBV9 and TRBJ2-4, is as follows: DSGVTQTPKHLITATGQRVTLRCSPRSGDLSVYWYQQSLDQGLQFLIQYYNGEERAKGNILERFSAQQFPDLHSELNLSSLELGDSALYFCASSAASGNIQYFGAGTRLSVL.

V gene TRBV12-3 or TRBV12-4 combines with J gene TRBJ2-1; TRBD2 agrees at 9 bases. The J segment lost 0 bases and the V segment lost 8 bases, leaving 11 bases of the junction unmatched. The CDR3 is 17 residues long. CDR3 region: CASSLDAGGSSYNEQFF. In nucleotides, the CDR3 is TGTGCCAGCTCTCTAGACGCGGGGGGGAGCTCCTACAATGAGCAGTTCTTC.

This clonotype was seen a few times. V and J are TRBV4-1 and TRBJ2-5; no definite D call. The CDR3 spans 14 residues. V lost 0 bases and J lost 5, with 10 bases in between. Germline CDR1 reads MGHRA; CDR2 reads YSYEKL. CDR3 sequence: CASSQDTGRETQYF. DNA for the CDR3: TGCGCCAGCAGCCAAGATACTGGGCGGGAGACCCAGTACTTC.

This sequence joins TRBV21-1 and TRBJ1-5; the DNA was not compared with TRBD1, the D call given in the table. TRBV21-1 is deemed a pseudogene. The CDR3 covers 17 residues. Written as DNA, the CDR3 is TGTGCCAGCAGCAAAGTTAGACAGGCCCCTGGCAATCAGCCCCAGCATTTT. It yields the protein CASSKVRQAPGNQPQHF.

This chain uses TRBV18 with TRBJ1-1; no clear D. Germline V gives CDR1 KGHSH, CDR2 LQKENI. The CDR3 has 13 residues. The V end was cut by 2 bases, the J end by 7 bases, with 11 bases between. CDR3 coding DNA: TGTGCCAGCTCACCAGATGGACGGGGTGAAGCTTTCTTT. Protein product: CASSPDGRGEAFF.